A selection of T cell receptor beta chains follows, all from one sample in a study of T cell responses to AZD1222 COVID-19 vaccine. Method: immunoSEQ multiplex PCR; TCRdb's copy keeps in-frame clones and lacks some. The sample has 100,000 to 130,000 clones, 85% to 95% seen once; the top ten hold roughly 6.2%. This sample comprised peripheral blood, obtained 28 days after the second AZD1222 dose. The receptors come from an adult who received the AZD1222 COVID-19 vaccine. Both conserved end residues are part of each CDR3. The D gene is left open where the match is weak. Part of the rows lack a size; the others show once, few, many or a class for expanded clones.

- TRBJ1-5 - TRBV7-7 TGTGCCAGCAGCTTAGCGACAGATCAGCCCCAGCATTTT CASSLATDQPQHF
TRBD2 TRBJ2-5 - TRBV5-1 TGCGCCAGCAGCCGACTAGCGGGGGGACAAGAGACCCAGTACTTC CASSRLAGGQETQYF
- TRBJ1-2 - TRBV5-7 TGTGCCAGCAGCCGGGCTGGCTGCGTGGACTATGGCTACACCTTC CASSRAGCVDYGYTF
- TRBJ1-6 - TRBV5-4 TGTGCCAGCAGCTTGGATTCAGGGGTGCTTAGGAATTCACCCCTCCACTTT CASSLDSGVLRNSPLHF
- TRBJ1-4 - TRBV4-3 TGCGCCAGCAGCCAAGCACCTCTGTCCAGGGGTGCTGAAAAACTGTTTTTT CASSQAPLSRGAEKLFF
TRBD2 TRBJ2-7 - TRBV7-2 TGTGCCAGCAGCTCCGACGGGCTAGCGGGAAACGAGCAGTACTTC CASSSDGLAGNEQYF
- TRBJ2-7 few TRBV5-1 TGCGCCAGCAGCTTTTTGGGGAGCTCCTACGAGCAGTACTTC CASSFLGSSYEQYF
- TRBJ1-1 - TRBV5-6 TGTGCCAGCAGCCTGGGAGCGTTATGGGGCACTGAAGCTTTCTTT CASSLGALWGTEAFF
- TRBJ2-7 - TRBV20-1 TGCAGTGCTACCTCAGGCTACGAGCAGTACTTC CSATSGYEQYF
- TRBJ1-1 - TRBV29-1 TGCAGCGTTGGAGGATCGTGGGCAGACACTGAAGCTTTCTTT CSVGGSWADTEAFF
TRBD1 TRBJ2-1 once TRBV2 TGTGCCAGCAGTGGAGGACAGGGTCCCTACAATGAGCAGTTCTTC CASSGGQGPYNEQFF
TRBD1 TRBJ1-2 - TRBV29-1 TGCAGCGTGGGACAGAACTCCTATGGCTACACCTTC CSVGQNSYGYTF
TRBD1 TRBJ1-5 - TRBV7-9 TGTGCCAGCAGCCCTCAGGGGGCTAATCAGCCCCAGCATTTT CASSPQGANQPQHF
- TRBJ1-1 - TRBV5-6 TGTGCCAGCAGCTTGCAGGGCGCGAACACTGAAGCTTTCTTT CASSLQGANTEAFF
- TRBJ2-1 - TRBV12-5 TGTGCTAGTGGTTTGTCTCTAGGTGAGCAGTTCTTC CASGLSLGEQFF
- TRBJ2-1 - TRBV9 TGTGCCAGCAGCGGTTCCGGGCGGGCCGATGAGCAGTTCTTC CASSGSGRADEQFF
TRBD1 TRBJ2-7 - TRBV27 TGTGCCAGCAGTTCGGGACAGGGGTCCTACGAGCAGTACTTC CASSSGQGSYEQYF
- TRBJ1-4 once TRBV7-2 TGTGCCAGCAGCTTAAGGGGAAGATCGGGTGAAAAACTGTTTTTT CASSLRGRSGEKLFF
- TRBJ1-4 - TRBV7-9 TGTGCCAGCAGCCAGGGACGGTCAACTAATGAAAAACTGTTTTTT CASSQGRSTNEKLFF
- TRBJ2-7 - TRBV6-5 TGTGCCAGCACCGGATCCTACGAGCAGTACTTC CASTGSYEQYF
- TRBJ1-6 - TRBV29-1 TGCAGCGTTGCGTTAAGTGTGGACAGAAATTCACCCCTCCACTTT CSVALSVDRNSPLHF
- TRBJ2-1 - TRBV3-1/TRBV3-2 TGTGCCAGCAGATCCCACGGGTCGGGGCGAGATGAGCAGTTCTTC CASRSHGSGRDEQFF
- TRBJ1-5 - TRBV6-4 TGTGCCAGCCATACGGAGCCCAAAAGGGGGAATCAGCCCCAGCATTTT CASHTEPKRGNQPQHF
TRBD2 TRBJ2-7 - TRBV5-1 TGCGCCAGCACCCCAGACGCTAGCGGGGTCTACGAGCAGTACTTC CASTPDASGVYEQYF
TRBD2 TRBJ2-7 - TRBV7-2 TGTGCCAGCAGCTTAAGGCTAGCGGGCCCCTACGAGCAGTACTTC CASSLRLAGPYEQYF
- TRBJ2-3 - TRBV5-1 TGCGCCAGCAACGACGGAGCGGGAGATACGCAGTATTTT CASNDGAGDTQYF
- TRBJ2-1 - TRBV7-9 TGTGCCAGCAGCCTAAGTCACAATGAGCAGTTCTTC CASSLSHNEQFF
- TRBJ1-2 once TRBV12-3/TRBV12-4 TGTGCCAGCAGGGTGAGGCGTGGCTACACCTTC CASRVRRGYTF
- TRBJ2-7 - TRBV27 TGTGCCAGCAGCCTGGGGGTTAGGGAGACCTACGAGCAGTACTTC CASSLGVRETYEQYF
TRBD1 TRBJ2-5 once TRBV7-9 TGTGCCAGCAGCTCCGAGATCCCAGGGGGCGCGGGTCAAGAGACCCAGTACTTC CASSSEIPGGAGQETQYF
TRBD2 TRBJ2-1 - TRBV9 TGTGCCAGCAGCGACCATGGGACTAGCGGGAGACCAACCCCGGGGGAGCAGTTCTTC CASSDHGTSGRPTPGEQFF
- TRBJ1-5 - TRBV7-8 TGTGCCAGCAGCCTAGGTCAAGTCCAGCCCCAGCATTTT CASSLGQVQPQHF
- TRBJ2-2 - TRBV5-5 TGTGCCAGCAGCTTCGGGGAAACCGGGGAGCTGTTTTTT CASSFGETGELFF
TRBD2 TRBJ2-7 - TRBV29-1 TGCAGCGTTTCTACCCCCGGGACTAGCGCATTAGAGAGCCGCGAGCAGTACTTC CSVSTPGTSALESREQYF
- TRBJ1-1 - TRBV12-3/TRBV12-4 TGTGCCAGCAGTTTAGTGGGGGTCCCTGAAGCTTTCTTT CASSLVGVPEAFF
- TRBJ1-5 - TRBV6-4 TGTGCCAGCAGTGAGTCCCCTGGCAGCAATCAGCCCCAGCATTTT CASSESPGSNQPQHF
- TRBJ1-4 - TRBV28 TGTGCCAGCCAACTCGCGGACAAAGTGTTTTTT CASQLADKVFF
- TRBJ2-5 - TRBV19 TGTGCCAGTAGTGGCGAGACCCAGTACTTC CASSGETQYF
TRBD2 TRBJ2-1 - TRBV27 TGTGCCAGCAGTACTAGCGGGGATTACAATGAGCAGTTCTTC CASSTSGDYNEQFF
TRBD1 TRBJ1-6 - TRBV30 TGTGCCTGGTTGGGACAGGGGGTTTCACCCCTCCACTTT CAWLGQGVSPLHF
- TRBJ2-2 - TRBV6-5 TGTGCCAGCAGTTACTCCCGGGACATCACCGGGGAGCTGTTTTTT CASSYSRDITGELFF
- TRBJ1-2 few TRBV18 TGTGCCAGCTCACTCAGCGTGGGGAAGGATGGCTACACCTTC CASSLSVGKDGYTF
- TRBJ1-2 - TRBV24-1 TGTGCCACCAGGGCTGGTGGCAGCATAAACTATGGCTACACCTTC CATRAGGSINYGYTF
- TRBJ1-1 - TRBV11-2 TGTGCCAGCAGCTTGTCGACTGAAGCTTTCTTT CASSLSTEAFF
- TRBJ1-5 - TRBV24-1 TGTGCCACCAGTGAAGGGGGATATAGCAATCAGCCCCAGCATTTT CATSEGGYSNQPQHF
- TRBJ1-5 - TRBV10-3 TGTGCCATCAGTGAGGTAGAGGGCAATCAGCCCCAGCATTTT CAISEVEGNQPQHF
- TRBJ2-2 - TRBV29-1 TGCAGCGGGACTCTATTTGACACCGGGGAGCTGTTTTTT CSGTLFDTGELFF
- TRBJ1-5 - TRBV12-3/TRBV12-4 TGTGCCAGCGGTCTTGATAGCAATCAGCCCCAGCATTTT CASGLDSNQPQHF
- TRBJ1-2 - TRBV30 TGTGCCTGGAAGGACGTAGCTAACTATGGCTACACCTTC CAWKDVANYGYTF
- TRBJ1-5 - TRBV7-2 TGTGCCAGCAGCTTAGCGGGTGGAAACCAGCCCCAGCATTTT CASSLAGGNQPQHF
- TRBJ1-5 few TRBV11-2 TGTGCCAGCAGCGTAGGGGCGCTTGATCAGCCCCAGCATTTT CASSVGALDQPQHF
TRBD1 TRBJ1-5 - TRBV19 TGTGCCAGTAGTATAGGGACAGGGTCATATTATCAGCCCCAGCATTTT CASSIGTGSYYQPQHF
- TRBJ1-6 - TRBV6-4 TGTGCCCCCAGTGGGAGGAATTCACCCCTCCACTTT CAPSGRNSPLHF
TRBD2 TRBJ2-7 - TRBV5-1 TGCGCCAGCAGCTTCTATAGCGGGAGTGACGAGCAGTACTTC CASSFYSGSDEQYF
TRBD2 TRBJ2-3 - TRBV12-3/TRBV12-4 TGTGCCAGCAGCCGGGAGGGGCCAGATACGCAGTATTTT CASSREGPDTQYF
TRBD1 TRBJ2-5 - TRBV6-5 TGTGCCAGCAGGATGAACAGGGGTCAAGAGACCCAGTACTTC CASRMNRGQETQYF
- TRBJ1-1 - TRBV6-2/TRBV6-3 TGTGCCAGCAGTTTCCCCCTCGACCGACAGGTTAGGGACACTGAAGCTTTCTTT CASSFPLDRQVRDTEAFF
- TRBJ1-1 - TRBV30 TGTGCCTGGAGTGTTGGGGGAATCACTGAAGCTTTCTTT CAWSVGGITEAFF
- TRBJ1-1 - TRBV11-3 TGTGCCAGCAGCTTCACGAGGGCCACTGAAGCTTTCTTT CASSFTRATEAFF